This T cell receptor beta chain came from a study of shared clonotypes between healthy human individuals. Notes on the study in general: Relative to memory subsets, naive subsets generally showed larger estimated richness.

Remarks on this clone: Its matching antigen is unknown. Other DNA sequences in the sample encode the same CDR3.

Profiling relied on immunoSEQ multiplex PCR, and the TCRdb table lists in-frame clones only, not all of them. The table has roughly 1,500,000 clones, about 98.5% seen once; the top ten hold 0.36%. Trimming took 0 bases from V and 0 from J, leaving 7 bases between them. The CDR3 length is 14 residues. The V gene's germline CDR1 is SGDLS and CDR2 YYNGEE. The receptor comes from a man between 25 and 39 years old in good health. The V and J genes are TRBV9 and TRBJ2-7; D call uncertain. The sample consisted of naive CD4+ T cells sorted from blood. Documented subset: CD45RA+ positively selected. DNA of the CDR3: TGTGCCAGCAGCGTAGGTGTCGGCTCCTACGAGCAGTACTTC. Translation: CASSVGVGSYEQYF.